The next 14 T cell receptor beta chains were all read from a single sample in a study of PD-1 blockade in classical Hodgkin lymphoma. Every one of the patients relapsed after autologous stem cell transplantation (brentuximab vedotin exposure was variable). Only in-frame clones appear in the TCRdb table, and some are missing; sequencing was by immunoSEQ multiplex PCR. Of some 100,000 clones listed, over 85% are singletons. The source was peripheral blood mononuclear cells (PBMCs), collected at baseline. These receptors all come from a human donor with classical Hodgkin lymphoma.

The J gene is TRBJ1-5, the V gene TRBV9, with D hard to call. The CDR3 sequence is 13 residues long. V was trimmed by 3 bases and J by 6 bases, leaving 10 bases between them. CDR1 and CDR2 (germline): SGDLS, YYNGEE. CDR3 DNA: TGTGCCAGCAGCGCTGACACGGGTCAGCCCCAGCATTTT. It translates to CASSADTGQPQHF.

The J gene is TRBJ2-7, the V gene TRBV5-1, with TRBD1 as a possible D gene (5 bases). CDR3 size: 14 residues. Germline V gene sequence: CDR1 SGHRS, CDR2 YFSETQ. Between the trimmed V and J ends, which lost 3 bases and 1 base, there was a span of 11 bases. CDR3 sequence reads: CASSSTETSYEQYF. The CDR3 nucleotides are TGCGCCAGCAGCTCGACAGAGACTTCCTACGAGCAGTACTTC.

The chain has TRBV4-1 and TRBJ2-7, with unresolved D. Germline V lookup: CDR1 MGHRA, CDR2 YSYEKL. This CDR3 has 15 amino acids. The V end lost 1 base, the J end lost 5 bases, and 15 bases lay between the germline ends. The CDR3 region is CASSQARTPVNEQYF. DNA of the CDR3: TGCGCCAGCAGCCAAGCTCGCACCCCGGTGAACGAGCAGTACTTC.

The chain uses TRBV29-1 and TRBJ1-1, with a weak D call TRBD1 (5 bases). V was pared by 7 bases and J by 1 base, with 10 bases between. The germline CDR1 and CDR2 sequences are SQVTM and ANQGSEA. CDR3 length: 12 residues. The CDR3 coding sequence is TGCAGCGCCGGGCAGGGGAACACTGAAGCTTTCTTT. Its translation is CSAGQGNTEAFF.

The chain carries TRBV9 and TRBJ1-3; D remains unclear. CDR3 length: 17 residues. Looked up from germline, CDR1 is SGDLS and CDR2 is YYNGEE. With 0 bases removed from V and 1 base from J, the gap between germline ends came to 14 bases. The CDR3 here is CASSVEGGVRSGNTIYF. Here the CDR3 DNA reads TGTGCCAGCAGCGTAGAGGGCGGGGTCCGTTCTGGAAACACCATATATTTT.

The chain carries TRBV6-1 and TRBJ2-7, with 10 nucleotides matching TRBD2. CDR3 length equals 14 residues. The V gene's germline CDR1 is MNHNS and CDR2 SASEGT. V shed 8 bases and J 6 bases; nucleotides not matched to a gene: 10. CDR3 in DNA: TGTGCCAGCCGTAAAGCGGGAGGGCCAACCGAGCAGTACTTC. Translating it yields CASRKAGGPTEQYF.

The CDR3 region is CASSLAGQGPYEQYF. The CDR3 region has the DNA TGCGCCAGCAGCTTAGCGGGACAGGGCCCCTACGAGCAGTACTTC. The chain links TRBV5-1 to TRBJ2-7, with 9 nucleotides matching TRBD1. This CDR3 spans 15 amino acids. Germline V gives CDR1 SGHRS, CDR2 YFSETQ. V was pared by 2 bases and J by 2 bases, with 5 bases of the junction left unmatched.

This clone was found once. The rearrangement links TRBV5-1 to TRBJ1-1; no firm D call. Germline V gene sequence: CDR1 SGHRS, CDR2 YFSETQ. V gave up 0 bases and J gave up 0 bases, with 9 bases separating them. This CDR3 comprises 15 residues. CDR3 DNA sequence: TGCGCCAGCAGCTTGGGGCGGGTCATGAACACTGAAGCTTTCTTT. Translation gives CASSLGRVMNTEAFF.

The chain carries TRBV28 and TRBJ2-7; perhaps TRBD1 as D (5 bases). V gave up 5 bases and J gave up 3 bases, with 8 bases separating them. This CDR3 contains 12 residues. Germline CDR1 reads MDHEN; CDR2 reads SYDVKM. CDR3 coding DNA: TGTGCCAGCAGTGCCAGGGTCTACGAGCAGTACTTC. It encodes CASSARVYEQYF.

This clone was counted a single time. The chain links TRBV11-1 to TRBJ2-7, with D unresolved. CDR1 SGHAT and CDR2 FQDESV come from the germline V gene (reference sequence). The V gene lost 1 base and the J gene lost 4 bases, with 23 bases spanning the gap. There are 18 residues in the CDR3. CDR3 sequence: CASSLGGTRVLPPYEQYF. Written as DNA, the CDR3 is TGTGCCAGCAGCTTAGGTGGCACCAGAGTCTTACCCCCTTACGAGCAGTACTTC. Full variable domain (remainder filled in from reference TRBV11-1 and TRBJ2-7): EAEVAQSPRYKITEKSQAVAFWCDPISGHATLYWYRQILGQGPELLVQFQDESVVDDSQLPKDRFSAERLKGVDSTLKIQPAELGDSAMYLCASSLGGTRVLPPYEQYFGPGTRLTVT.

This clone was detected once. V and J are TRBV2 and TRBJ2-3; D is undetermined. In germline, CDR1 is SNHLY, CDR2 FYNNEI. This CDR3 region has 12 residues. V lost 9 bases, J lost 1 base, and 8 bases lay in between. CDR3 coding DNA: TGTGCCAGTTTTGGAGGCACAGATACGCAGTATTTT. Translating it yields CASFGGTDTQYF.

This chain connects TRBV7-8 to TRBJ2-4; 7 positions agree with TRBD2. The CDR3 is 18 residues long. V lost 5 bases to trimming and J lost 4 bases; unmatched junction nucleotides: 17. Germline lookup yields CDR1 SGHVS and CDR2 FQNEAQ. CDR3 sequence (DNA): TGTGCCAGCAGCCCCCTCCATCGACAGAACGGGAGGAAAAACATTCAGTACTTC. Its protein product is CASSPLHRQNGRKNIQYF. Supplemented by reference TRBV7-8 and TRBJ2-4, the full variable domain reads GAGVSQSPRYKVAKRGQDVALRCDPISGHVSLFWYQQALGQGPEFLTYFQNEAQLDKSGLPSDRFFAERPEGSVSTLKIQRTQQEDSAVYLCASSPLHRQNGRKNIQYFGAGTRLSVL.

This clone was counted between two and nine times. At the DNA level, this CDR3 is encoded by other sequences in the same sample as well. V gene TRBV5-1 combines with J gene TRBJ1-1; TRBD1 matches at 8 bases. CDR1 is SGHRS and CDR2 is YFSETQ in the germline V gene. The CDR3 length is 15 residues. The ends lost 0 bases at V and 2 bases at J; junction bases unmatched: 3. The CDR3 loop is CASSLGTGGNTEAFF. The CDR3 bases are TGCGCCAGCAGCTTGGGTACAGGGGGAAACACTGAAGCTTTCTTT.

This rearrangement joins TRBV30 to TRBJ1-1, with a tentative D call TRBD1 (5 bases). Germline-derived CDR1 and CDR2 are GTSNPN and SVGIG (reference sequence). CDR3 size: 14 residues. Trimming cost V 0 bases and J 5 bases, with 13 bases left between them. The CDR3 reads CAWSVRGGETEAFF. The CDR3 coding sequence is TGTGCCTGGAGTGTACGGGGGGGTGAAACTGAAGCTTTCTTT.